This T cell receptor beta chain is drawn from a study of T cells in Graves' hyperthyroidism and ophthalmopathy. No progression to ophthalmopathy during 18 months of follow-up defined stable disease. What was amplified from RNA transcripts were TCR beta CDR3 regions. A set of HTBI primers served as the primers for a first-round RT-PCR of the TCR CDR3. TCRdb used MiXCR to reprocess the multiplex PCR reads, holding one entry per CDR3 protein. The sample holds about 200,000 distinct CDR3 sequences; approximately 20% are singletons and the top ten take just under 45%. This clonotype has ten or more counts. Specimen: blood. This TCR derives from a man aged 40-49 years with Graves' hyperthyroidism.

Written as DNA, the CDR3 is TGTGCCAGCAGTGAAGCGCGGTGGCAGCCCCAGCATTTT. This gives the protein CASSEARWQPQHF. The V gene is TRBV6-1, the J gene TRBJ1-5; no clear D gene. Germline CDR1 is MNHNS and CDR2 is SASEGT. Trimming stripped 0 bases from V and 7 bases from J, with 7 bases between. The CDR3 spans 13 residues.